A single TCR beta chain is shown here with its context. Its antigen is still unknown. The data belong to a study of vaccination effects on CD4 cells after COVID-19. Background on the study: Samples were taken post-vaccine, and their median timing was 72 days after the second dose.

After expansion with viral peptide pools in the ViraFEST assay, antigen-specific CD4+ T cells were sequenced. Investigators separated out CD4+ T cells once 10 days of culture had passed. Vaccination of participants consisted of two doses of either the BNT162b2 or mRNA-1273 vaccine. Vaccinated recipients, who were negative for nucleocapsid antibodies, had no history of SARS-CoV-2 infection. The assay was immunoSEQ multiplex PCR, and TCRdb's table has in-frame clones only and misses some. The sample contains tens of thousands of clones, around 81% of which appear only once. The CDR3 loop spans 19 amino acids. V lost 1 base and J lost 2, with 23 bases in between. Germline loops: CDR1 MNHEY, CDR2 SMNVEV (reference sequence).

This TCR derives from a human donor who received a COVID-19 vaccine. The gene calls are TRBV27 and TRBJ1-2; tentative D call: TRBD1 (6 bases). This material consisted of CD4+ T cells from PBMCs cultured with HCoV-229E spike peptides, taken after COVID-19 vaccination. The CDR3 DNA reads TGTGCCAGCAGTTTATTTGGTTGGGGGGCTGAAGTGGGGAACTATGGCTACACCTTC. This sequence encodes CASSLFGWGAEVGNYGYTF.